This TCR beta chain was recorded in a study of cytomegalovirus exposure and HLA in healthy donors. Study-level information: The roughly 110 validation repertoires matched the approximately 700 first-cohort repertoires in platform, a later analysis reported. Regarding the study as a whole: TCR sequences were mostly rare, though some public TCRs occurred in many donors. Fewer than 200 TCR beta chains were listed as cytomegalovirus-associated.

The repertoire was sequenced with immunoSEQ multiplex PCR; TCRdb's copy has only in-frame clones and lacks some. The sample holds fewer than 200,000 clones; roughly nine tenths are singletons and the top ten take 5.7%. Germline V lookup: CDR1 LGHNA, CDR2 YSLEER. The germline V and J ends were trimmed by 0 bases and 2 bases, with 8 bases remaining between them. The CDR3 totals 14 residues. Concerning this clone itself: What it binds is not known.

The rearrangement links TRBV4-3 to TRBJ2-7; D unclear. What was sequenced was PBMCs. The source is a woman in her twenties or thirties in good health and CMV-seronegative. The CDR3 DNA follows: TGCGCCAGCAGCCAAGATTCGGGCGCCTACGAGCAGTACTTC. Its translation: CASSQDSGAYEQYF.